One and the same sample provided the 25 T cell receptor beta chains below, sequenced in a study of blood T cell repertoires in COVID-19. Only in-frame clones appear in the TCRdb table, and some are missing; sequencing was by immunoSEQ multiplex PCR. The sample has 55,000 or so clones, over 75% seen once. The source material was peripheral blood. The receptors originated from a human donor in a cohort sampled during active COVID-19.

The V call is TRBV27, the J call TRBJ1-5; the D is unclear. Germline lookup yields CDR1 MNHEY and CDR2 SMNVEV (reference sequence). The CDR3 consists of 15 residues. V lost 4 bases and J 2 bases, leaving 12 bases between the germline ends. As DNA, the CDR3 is TGTGCCAGCAGTTCATTTGTAGATGGCAATCAGCCCCAGCATTTT. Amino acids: CASSSFVDGNQPQHF.

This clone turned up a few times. The CDR3 nucleotides are TGTGCCAGCAGCCTTACAGGGGATCAGCCCCAGCATTTT. Residues: CASSLTGDQPQHF. The genes are TRBV28 and TRBJ1-5, with TRBD1 matching over 7 bases. Germline trimming cut 6 bases from V and 5 bases from J; bases unmatched to any gene: 4. This CDR3 is built from 13 residues. Germline V gives CDR1 MDHEN, CDR2 SYDVKM.

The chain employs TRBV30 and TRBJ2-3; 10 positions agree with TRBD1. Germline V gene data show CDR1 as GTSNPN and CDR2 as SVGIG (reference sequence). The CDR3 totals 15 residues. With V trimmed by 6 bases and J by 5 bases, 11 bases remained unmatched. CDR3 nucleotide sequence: TGTGCCTGCCTCCAAGCGGGACAGGGGTTAGATACGCAGTATTTT. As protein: CACLQAGQGLDTQYF. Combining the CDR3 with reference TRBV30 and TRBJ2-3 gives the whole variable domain SQTIHQWPATLVQPVGSPLSLECTVEGTSNPNLYWYRQAAGRGLQLLFYSVGIGQISSEVPQNLSASRPQDRQFILSSKKLLLSDSGFYLCACLQAGQGLDTQYFGPGTRLTVL.

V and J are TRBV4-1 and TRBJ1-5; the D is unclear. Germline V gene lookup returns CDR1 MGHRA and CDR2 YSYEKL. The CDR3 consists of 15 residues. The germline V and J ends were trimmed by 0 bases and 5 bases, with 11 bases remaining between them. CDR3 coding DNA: TGCGCCAGCAGCCAAGATCCTACAGTCGATCAGCCCCAGCATTTT. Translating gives CASSQDPTVDQPQHF.

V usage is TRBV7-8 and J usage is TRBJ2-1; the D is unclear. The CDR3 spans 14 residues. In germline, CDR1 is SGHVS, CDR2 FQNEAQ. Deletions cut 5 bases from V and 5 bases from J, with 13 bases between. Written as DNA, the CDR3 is TGTGCCAGCAGCACCCAAGTTCGGGACAATGAGCAGTTCTTC. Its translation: CASSTQVRDNEQFF. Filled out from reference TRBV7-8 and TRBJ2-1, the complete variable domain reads GAGVSQSPRYKVAKRGQDVALRCDPISGHVSLFWYQQALGQGPEFLTYFQNEAQLDKSGLPSDRFFAERPEGSVSTLKIQRTQQEDSAVYLCASSTQVRDNEQFFGPGTRLTVL.

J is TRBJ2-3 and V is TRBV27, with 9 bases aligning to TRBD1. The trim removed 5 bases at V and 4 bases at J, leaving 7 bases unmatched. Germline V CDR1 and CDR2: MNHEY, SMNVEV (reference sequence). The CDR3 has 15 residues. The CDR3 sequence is CASSLWTGVADTQYF. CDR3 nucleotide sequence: TGTGCCAGCAGTCTATGGACAGGGGTCGCAGATACGCAGTATTTT.

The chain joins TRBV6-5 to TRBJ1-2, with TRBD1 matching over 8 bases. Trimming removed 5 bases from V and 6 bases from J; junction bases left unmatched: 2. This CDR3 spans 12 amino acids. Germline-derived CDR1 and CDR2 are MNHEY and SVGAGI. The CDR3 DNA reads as TGTGCCAGCAGTCGGGACAGGCATGGCTACACCTTC. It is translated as CASSRDRHGYTF.

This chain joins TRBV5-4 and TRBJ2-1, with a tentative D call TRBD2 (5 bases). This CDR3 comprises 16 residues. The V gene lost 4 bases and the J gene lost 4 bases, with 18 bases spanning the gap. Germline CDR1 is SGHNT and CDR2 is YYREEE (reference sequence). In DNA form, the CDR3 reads TGTGCCAGCAGCCCCGCGGCGGCTAGCAATTACAATGAGCAGTTCTTC. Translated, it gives CASSPAAASNYNEQFF.

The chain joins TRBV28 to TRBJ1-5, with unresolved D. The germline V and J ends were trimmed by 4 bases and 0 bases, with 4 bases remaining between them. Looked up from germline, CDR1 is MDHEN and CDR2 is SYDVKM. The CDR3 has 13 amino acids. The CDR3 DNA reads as TGTGCCAGCAGTTCGTTTAGCAATCAGCCCCAGCATTTT. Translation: CASSSFSNQPQHF. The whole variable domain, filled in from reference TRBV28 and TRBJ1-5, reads DVKVTQSSRYLVKRTGEKVFLECVQDMDHENMFWYRQDPGLGLRLIYFSYDVKMKEKGDIPEGYSVSREKKERFSLILESASTNQTSMYLCASSSFSNQPQHFGDGTRLSIL.

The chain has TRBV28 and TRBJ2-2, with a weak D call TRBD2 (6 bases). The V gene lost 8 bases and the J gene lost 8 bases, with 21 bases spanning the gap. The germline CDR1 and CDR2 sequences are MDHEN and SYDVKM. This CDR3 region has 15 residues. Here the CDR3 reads CASGREPVGIGELFF. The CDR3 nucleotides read TGTGCCAGCGGCCGGGAGCCGGTAGGGATTGGGGAGCTGTTTTTT.

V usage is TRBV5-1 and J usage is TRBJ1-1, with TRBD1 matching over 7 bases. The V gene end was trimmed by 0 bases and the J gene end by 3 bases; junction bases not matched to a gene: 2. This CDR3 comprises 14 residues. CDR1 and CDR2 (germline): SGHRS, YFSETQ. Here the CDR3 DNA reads TGCGCCAGCAGCTTGGTGCAGGGGGACACTGAAGCTTTCTTT. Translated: CASSLVQGDTEAFF.

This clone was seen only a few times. The CDR3 reads CASSLVVGGVQETQYF. The CDR3 coding sequence is TGTGCCAGCAGCTTAGTTGTGGGGGGGGTTCAAGAGACCCAGTACTTC. This sequence joins TRBV7-2 and TRBJ2-5; 7 nucleotides line up with TRBD2. The V segment lost 1 base and the J segment 2 bases; nucleotides outside the gene matches: 7. Germline CDR1 reads SGHTA; CDR2 reads FQGNSA. This CDR3 comprises 16 residues.

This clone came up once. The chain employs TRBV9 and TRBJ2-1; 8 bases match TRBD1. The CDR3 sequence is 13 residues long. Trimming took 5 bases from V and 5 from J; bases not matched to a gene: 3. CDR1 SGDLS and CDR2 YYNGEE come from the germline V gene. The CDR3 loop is CASSKQGDNEQFF. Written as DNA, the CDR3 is TGTGCCAGCAGTAAACAGGGGGACAATGAGCAGTTCTTC.

The CDR3 reads CASARLAGGTDTQYF. CDR3 nucleotide sequence: TGTGCCAGCGCCAGACTAGCGGGAGGAACAGATACGCAGTATTTT. The rearrangement uses TRBV9 and TRBJ2-3; TRBD2 aligns across 13 bases. The J segment lost 3 bases and the V segment lost 7 bases, leaving 5 bases of the junction unmatched. The CDR3 has 15 residues. The germline V gene encodes CDR1 SGDLS and CDR2 YYNGEE.

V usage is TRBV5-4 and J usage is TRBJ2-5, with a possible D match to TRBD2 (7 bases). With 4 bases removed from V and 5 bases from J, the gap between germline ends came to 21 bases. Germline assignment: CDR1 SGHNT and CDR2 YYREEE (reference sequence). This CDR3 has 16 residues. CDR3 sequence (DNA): TGTGCCAGCAGCCTTCCGACGGGGGGCAAGGGGGAGACCCAGTACTTC. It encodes CASSLPTGGKGETQYF.

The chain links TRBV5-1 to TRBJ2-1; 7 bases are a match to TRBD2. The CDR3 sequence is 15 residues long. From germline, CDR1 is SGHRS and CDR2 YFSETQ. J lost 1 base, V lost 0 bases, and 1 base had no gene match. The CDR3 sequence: CASSLDSGSYNEQFF. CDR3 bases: TGCGCCAGCAGCTTGGATAGCGGGTCCTACAATGAGCAGTTCTTC.

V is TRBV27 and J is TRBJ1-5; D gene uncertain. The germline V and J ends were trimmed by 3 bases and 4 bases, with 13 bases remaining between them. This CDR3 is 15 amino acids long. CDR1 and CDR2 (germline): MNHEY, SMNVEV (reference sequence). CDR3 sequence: CASSFSGGPNQPQHF. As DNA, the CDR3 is TGTGCCAGCAGTTTCTCGGGAGGGCCAAATCAGCCCCAGCATTTT.

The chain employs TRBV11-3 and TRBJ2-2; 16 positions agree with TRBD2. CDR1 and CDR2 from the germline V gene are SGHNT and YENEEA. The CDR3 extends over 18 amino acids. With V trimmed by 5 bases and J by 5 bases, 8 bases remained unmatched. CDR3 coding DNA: TGTGCCAGCAGCCCGGGACTAGCGGGAGGGCCTGGGACCGGGGAGCTGTTTTTT. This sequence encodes CASSPGLAGGPGTGELFF.

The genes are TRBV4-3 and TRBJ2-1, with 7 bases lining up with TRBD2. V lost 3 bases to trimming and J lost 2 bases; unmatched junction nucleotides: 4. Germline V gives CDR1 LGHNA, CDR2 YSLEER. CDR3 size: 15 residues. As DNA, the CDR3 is TGCGCCAGCAGCCAGGGGGACTATGCCTACAATGAGCAGTTCTTC. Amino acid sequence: CASSQGDYAYNEQFF.

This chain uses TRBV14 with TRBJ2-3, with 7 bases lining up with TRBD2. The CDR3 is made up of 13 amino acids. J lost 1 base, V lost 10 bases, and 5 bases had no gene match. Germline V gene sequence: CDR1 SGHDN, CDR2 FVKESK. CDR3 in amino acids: CATDAGGTDTQYF. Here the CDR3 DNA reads TGTGCCACCGACGCGGGAGGCACAGATACGCAGTATTTT. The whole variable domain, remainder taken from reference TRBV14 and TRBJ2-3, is EAGVTQFPSHSVIEKGQTVTLRCDPISGHDNLYWYRRVMGKEIKFLLHFVKESKQDESGMPNNRFLAERTGGTYSTLKVQPAELEDSGVYFCATDAGGTDTQYFGPGTRLTVL.

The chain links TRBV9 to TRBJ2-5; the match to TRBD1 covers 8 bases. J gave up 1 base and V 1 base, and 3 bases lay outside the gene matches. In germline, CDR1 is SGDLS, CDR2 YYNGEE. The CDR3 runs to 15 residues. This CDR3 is CASSVSGQGQETQYF. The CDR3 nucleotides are TGTGCCAGCAGCGTAAGTGGACAGGGCCAAGAGACCCAGTACTTC.

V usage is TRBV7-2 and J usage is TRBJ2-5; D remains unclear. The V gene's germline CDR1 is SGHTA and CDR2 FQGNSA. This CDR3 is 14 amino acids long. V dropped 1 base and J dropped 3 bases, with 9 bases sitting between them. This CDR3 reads CASSLVGLEETQYF. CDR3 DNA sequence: TGTGCCAGCAGCTTAGTGGGCCTGGAAGAGACCCAGTACTTC.

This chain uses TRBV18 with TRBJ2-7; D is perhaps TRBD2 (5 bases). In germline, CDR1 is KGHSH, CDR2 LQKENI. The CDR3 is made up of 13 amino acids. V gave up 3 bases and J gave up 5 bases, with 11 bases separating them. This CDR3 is CASSPIGDNEQYF. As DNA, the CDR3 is TGTGCCAGCTCACCCATCGGGGATAACGAGCAGTACTTC.

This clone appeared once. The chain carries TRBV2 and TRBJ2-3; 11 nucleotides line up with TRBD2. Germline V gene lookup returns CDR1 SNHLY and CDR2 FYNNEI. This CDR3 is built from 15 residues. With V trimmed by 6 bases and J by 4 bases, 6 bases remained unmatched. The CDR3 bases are TGTGCCAGCAGCTTACTAGCGGGAGTCCCAGATACGCAGTATTTT. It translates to CASSLLAGVPDTQYF. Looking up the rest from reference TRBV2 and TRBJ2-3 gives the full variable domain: EPEVTQTPSHQVTQMGQEVILRCVPISNHLYFYWYRQILGQKVEFLVSFYNNEISEKSEIFDDQFSVERPDGSNFTLKIRSTKLEDSAMYFCASSLLAGVPDTQYFGPGTRLTVL.

CDR3 sequence (DNA): TGTGCCAGAAGCTCGGATGAGAACCTAGCGGAGGATAGCACAGATACGCAGTATTTT. This translates into CARSSDENLAEDSTDTQYF. The chain uses TRBV5-3 and TRBJ2-3; 7 nucleotides agree with TRBD2. TRBV5-3 is an open reading frame whose function is uncertain. The CDR3 is 19 residues long. The junction had 16 bases not matched to a gene; V was cut back by 3 bases and J by 0 bases.